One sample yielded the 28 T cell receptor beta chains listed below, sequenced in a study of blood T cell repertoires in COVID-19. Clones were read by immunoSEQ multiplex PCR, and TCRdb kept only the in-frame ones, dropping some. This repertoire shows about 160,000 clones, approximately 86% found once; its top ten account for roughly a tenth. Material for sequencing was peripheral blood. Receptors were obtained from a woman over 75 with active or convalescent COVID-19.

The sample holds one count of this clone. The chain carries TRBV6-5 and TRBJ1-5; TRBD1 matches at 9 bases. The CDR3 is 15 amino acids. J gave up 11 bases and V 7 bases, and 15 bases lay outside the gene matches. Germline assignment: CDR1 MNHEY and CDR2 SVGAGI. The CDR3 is CASTQGTGSLSTQHF. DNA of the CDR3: TGTGCCAGCACCCAAGGGACAGGGTCCTTATCCACCCAGCATTTT.

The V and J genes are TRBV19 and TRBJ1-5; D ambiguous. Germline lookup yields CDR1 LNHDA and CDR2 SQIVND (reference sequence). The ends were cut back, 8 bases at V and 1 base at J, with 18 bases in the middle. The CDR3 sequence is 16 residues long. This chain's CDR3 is CASSHQRWRSNQPQHF. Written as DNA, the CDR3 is TGTGCCAGTTCGCACCAAAGATGGAGAAGCAATCAGCCCCAGCATTTT.

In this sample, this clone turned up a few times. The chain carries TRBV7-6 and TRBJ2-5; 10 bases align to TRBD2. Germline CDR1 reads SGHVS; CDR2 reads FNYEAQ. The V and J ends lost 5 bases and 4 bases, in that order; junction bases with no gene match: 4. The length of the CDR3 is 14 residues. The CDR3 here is CASSHRLAGETQYF. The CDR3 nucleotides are TGTGCCAGCAGCCACCGACTAGCGGGAGAGACCCAGTACTTC.

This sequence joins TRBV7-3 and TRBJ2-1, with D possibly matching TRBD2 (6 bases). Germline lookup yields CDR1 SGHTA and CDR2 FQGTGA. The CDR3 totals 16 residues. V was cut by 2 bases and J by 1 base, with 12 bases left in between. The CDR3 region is CASSLYPSASYNEQFF. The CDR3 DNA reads TGTGCCAGCAGCTTATACCCTAGCGCTTCCTACAATGAGCAGTTCTTC.

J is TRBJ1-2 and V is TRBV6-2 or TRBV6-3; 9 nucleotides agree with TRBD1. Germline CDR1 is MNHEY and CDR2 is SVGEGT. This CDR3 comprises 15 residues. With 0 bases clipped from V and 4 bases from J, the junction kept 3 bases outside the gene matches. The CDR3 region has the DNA TGTGCCAGCAGTTACTCCAACAGGGGGCTCTATGGCTACACCTTC. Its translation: CASSYSNRGLYGYTF.

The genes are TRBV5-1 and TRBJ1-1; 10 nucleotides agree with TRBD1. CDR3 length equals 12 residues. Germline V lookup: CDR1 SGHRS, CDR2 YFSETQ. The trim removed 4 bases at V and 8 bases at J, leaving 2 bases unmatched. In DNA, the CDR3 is TGCGCCAGCAGCCTGACAGGGGGCGAAGCTTTCTTT. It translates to CASSLTGGEAFF.

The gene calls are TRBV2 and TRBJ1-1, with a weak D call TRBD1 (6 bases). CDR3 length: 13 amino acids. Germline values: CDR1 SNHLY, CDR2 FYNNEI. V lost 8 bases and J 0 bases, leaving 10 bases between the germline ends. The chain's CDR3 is CASDQGMNTEAFF. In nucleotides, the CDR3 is TGTGCCAGCGATCAGGGGATGAACACTGAAGCTTTCTTT.

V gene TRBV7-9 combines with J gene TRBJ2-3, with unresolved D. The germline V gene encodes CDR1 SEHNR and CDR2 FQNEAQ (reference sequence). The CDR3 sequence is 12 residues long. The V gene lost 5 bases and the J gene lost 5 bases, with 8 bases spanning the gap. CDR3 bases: TGTGCCAGCAGCACAGAAGTAGATACGCAGTATTTT. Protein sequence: CASSTEVDTQYF.

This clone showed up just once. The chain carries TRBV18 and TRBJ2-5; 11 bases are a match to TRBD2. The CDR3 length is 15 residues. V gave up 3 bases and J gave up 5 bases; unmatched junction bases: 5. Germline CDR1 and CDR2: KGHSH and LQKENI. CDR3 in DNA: TGTGCCAGCTCACCGGGACTAGCGGCTTGGGAGACCCAGTACTTC. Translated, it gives CASSPGLAAWETQYF.

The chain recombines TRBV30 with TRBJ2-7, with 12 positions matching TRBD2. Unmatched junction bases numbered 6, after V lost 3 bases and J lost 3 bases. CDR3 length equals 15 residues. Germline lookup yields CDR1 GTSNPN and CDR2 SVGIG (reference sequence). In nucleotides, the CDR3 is TGTGCCTGGAGGGACGGACTAGCGGGGAACTACGAGCAGTACTTC. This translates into CAWRDGLAGNYEQYF.

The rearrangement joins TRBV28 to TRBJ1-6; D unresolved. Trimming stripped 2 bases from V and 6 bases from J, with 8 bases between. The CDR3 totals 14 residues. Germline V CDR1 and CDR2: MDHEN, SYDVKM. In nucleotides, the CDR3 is TGTGCCAGCAGTTTAACCCAGTTTAATTCACCCCTCCACTTT. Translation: CASSLTQFNSPLHF.

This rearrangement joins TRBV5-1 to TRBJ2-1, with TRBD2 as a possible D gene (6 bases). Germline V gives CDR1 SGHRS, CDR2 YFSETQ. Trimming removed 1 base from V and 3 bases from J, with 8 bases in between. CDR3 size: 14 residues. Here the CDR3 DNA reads TGCGCCAGCAGCTTGCCGGGGGTCTACAATGAGCAGTTCTTC. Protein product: CASSLPGVYNEQFF.

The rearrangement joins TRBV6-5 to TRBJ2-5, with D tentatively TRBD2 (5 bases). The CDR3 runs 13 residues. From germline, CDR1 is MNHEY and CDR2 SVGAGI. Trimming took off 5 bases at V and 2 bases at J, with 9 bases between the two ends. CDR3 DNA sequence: TGTGCCAGCAGTCGGGGATCACAAGAGACCCAGTACTTC. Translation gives CASSRGSQETQYF.

CDR3 loop: CAGDRSTNGYTF. As DNA, the CDR3 is TGTGCCGGAGACAGGAGCACTAATGGCTACACCTTC. This chain links TRBV2 with TRBJ1-2; a possible D gene is TRBD1 (6 bases). The V gene's germline CDR1 is SNHLY and CDR2 FYNNEI. V lost 11 bases and J lost 6, with 16 bases in between. The CDR3 is 12 amino acids.

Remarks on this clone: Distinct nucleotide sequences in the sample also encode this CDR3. CDR3 loop: CAWSVLGGTEAFF. The CDR3 nucleotides are TGTGCCTGGAGTGTACTCGGGGGCACTGAAGCTTTCTTT. The chain joins TRBV30 to TRBJ1-1, with D perhaps TRBD1 (5 bases). Trimming removed 0 bases at V and 4 bases at J, with 9 bases between. Germline CDR1 reads GTSNPN; CDR2 reads SVGIG (reference sequence). The CDR3 is 13 amino acids.

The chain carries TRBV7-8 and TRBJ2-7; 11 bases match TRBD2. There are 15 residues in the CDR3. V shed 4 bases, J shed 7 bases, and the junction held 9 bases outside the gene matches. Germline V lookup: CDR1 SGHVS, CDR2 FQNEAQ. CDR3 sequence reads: CASSSKTSGIGEQYF. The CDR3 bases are TGTGCCAGCAGCTCAAAGACTAGCGGGATCGGGGAGCAGTACTTC. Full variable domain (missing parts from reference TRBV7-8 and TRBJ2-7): GAGVSQSPRYKVAKRGQDVALRCDPISGHVSLFWYQQALGQGPEFLTYFQNEAQLDKSGLPSDRFFAERPEGSVSTLKIQRTQQEDSAVYLCASSSKTSGIGEQYFGPGTRLTVT.

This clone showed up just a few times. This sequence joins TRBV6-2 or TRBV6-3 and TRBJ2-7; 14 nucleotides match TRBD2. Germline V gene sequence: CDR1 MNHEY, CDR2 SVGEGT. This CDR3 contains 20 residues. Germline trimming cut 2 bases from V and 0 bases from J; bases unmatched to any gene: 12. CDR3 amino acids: CASSYPIPGGTSGSSYEQYF. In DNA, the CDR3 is TGTGCCAGCAGTTACCCGATCCCGGGAGGGACTAGCGGGAGCTCCTACGAGCAGTACTTC.

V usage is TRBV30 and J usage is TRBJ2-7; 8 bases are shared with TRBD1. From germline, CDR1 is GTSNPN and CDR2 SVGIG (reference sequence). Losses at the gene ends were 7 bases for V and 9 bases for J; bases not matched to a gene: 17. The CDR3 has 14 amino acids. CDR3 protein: CAFTPGGGTVRQYF. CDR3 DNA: TGTGCCTTTACCCCAGGGGGCGGGACCGTACGGCAGTACTTC.

CDR3 sequence (DNA): TGTGCCAGCAGTAACAGGCGGATTCTATACGCTTTCTTT. This gives the protein CASSNRRILYAFF. The rearrangement uses TRBV28 and TRBJ1-1; D possibly corresponds to TRBD1 (5 bases). CDR3 length: 13 amino acids. Trimming removed 5 bases from V and 11 bases from J, with 18 bases in between. CDR1 and CDR2 (germline): MDHEN, SYDVKM.

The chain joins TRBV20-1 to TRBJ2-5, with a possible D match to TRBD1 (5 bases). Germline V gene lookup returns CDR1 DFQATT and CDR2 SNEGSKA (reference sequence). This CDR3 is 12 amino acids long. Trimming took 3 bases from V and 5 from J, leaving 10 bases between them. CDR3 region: CSASEQGETQYF. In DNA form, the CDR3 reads TGCAGTGCTAGTGAGCAGGGCGAGACCCAGTACTTC.

This CDR3 reads CASSLGLAGTNEQFF. The CDR3 DNA reads as TGTGCCAGCAGCTTGGGACTAGCGGGGACCAATGAGCAGTTCTTC. The chain links TRBV7-9 to TRBJ2-1; 13 bases are shared with TRBD2. This CDR3 region has 15 residues. Trimming took 3 bases from V and 6 from J; bases not matched to a gene: 2. Germline values: CDR1 SEHNR, CDR2 FQNEAQ (reference sequence).

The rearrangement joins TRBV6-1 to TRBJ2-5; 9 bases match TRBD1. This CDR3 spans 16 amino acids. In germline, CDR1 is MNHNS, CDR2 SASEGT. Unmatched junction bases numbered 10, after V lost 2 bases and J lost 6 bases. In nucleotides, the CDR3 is TGTGCCAGCAGTGAACATAGGAACAGGGGGCGACAGACCCAGTACTTC. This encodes CASSEHRNRGRQTQYF.

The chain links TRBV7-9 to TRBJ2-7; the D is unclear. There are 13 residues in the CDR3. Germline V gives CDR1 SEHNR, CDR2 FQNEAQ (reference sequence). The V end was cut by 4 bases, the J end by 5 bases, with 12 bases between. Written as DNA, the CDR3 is TGTGCCAGCAGCTCAACCCGGGTAGACGAGCAGTACTTC. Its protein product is CASSSTRVDEQYF.

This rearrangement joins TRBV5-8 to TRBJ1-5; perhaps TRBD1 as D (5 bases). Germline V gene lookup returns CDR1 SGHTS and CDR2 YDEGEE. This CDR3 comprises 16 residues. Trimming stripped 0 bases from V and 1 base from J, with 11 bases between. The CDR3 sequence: CASSLAAGYSNQPQHF. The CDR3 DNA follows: TGTGCCAGCAGCTTGGCGGCAGGGTACAGCAATCAGCCCCAGCATTTT. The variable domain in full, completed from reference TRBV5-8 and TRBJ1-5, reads EAGVTQSPTHLIKTRGQQATLRCSPISGHTSVYWYQQALGLGLQFLLWYDEGEERNRGNFPPRFSGRQFPNYSSELNVNALELEDSALYLCASSLAAGYSNQPQHFGDGTRLSIL.

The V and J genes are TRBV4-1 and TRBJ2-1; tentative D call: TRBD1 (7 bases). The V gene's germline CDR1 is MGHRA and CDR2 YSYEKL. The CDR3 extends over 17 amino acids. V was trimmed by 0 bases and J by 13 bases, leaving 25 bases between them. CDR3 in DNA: TGCGCCAGCAGCCAAGACTCGCGGGACGCAGGGGGGCTGTTTCAGTTCTTC. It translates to CASSQDSRDAGGLFQFF.

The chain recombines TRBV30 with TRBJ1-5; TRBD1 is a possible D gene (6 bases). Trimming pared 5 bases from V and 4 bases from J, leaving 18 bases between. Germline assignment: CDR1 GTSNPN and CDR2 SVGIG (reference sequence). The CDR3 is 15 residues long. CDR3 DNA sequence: TGTGCCTGGCGCGGGAGGGGGGGTCGGAATCAGCCCCAGCATTTT. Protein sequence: CAWRGRGGRNQPQHF.

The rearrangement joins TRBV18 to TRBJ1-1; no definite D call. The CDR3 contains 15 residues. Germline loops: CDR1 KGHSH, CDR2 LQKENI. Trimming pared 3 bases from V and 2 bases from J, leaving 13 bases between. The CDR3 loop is CASSPAGVTNTEAFF. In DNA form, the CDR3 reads TGTGCCAGCTCACCGGCTGGAGTCACTAACACTGAAGCTTTCTTT. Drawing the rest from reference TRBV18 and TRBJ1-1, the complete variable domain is NAGVMQNPRHLVRRRGQEARLRCSPMKGHSHVYWYRQLPEEGLKFMVYLQKENIIDESGMPKERFSAEFPKEGPSILRIQQVVRGDSAAYFCASSPAGVTNTEAFFGQGTRLTVV.

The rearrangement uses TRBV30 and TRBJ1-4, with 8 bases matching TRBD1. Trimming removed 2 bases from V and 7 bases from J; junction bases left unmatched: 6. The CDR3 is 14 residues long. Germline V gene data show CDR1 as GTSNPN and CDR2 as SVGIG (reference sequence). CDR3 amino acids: CAWSRLQGGEKLFF. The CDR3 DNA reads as TGTGCCTGGAGTCGATTACAGGGGGGTGAAAAACTGTTTTTT.